This TCR beta chain originates from a study of blood T cell repertoires in COVID-19. Some clones are missing from TCRdb's copy, which holds only in-frame ones; the method was immunoSEQ multiplex PCR. This sample has 150,000 to 180,000 clones; roughly 84% occur once, and the top ten carry 9% to 14%. The receptor's source is a woman aged 60 to 75 with COVID-19, enrolled during active disease. The material sequenced was peripheral blood.

The CDR3 DNA is TGTGCCTGGAGTGTACAAGGGACTCGGATCGGGTATGGCTACACCTTC. This codes for CAWSVQGTRIGYGYTF. The chain has TRBV30 and TRBJ1-2; TRBD1 is a possible D gene (5 bases). CDR3 length: 16 amino acids. The V and J ends lost 0 bases and 5 bases respectively, with 19 bases between them. CDR1 is GTSNPN, CDR2 SVGIG, per germline (reference sequence).